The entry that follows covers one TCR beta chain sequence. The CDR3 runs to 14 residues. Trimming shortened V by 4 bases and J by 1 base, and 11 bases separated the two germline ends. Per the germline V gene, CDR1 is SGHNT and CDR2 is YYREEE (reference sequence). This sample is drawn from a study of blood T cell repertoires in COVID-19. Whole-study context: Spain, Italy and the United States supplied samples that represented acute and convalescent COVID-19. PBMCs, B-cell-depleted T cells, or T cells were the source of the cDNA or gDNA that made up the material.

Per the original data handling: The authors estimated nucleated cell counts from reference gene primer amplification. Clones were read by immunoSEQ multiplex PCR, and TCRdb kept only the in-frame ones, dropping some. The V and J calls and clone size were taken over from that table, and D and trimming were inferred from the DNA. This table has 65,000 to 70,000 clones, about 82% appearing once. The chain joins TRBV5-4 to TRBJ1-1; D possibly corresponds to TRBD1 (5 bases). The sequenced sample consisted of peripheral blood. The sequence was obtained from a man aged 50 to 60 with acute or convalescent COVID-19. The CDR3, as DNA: TGTGCCAGCAGCCAGGGACTGAAGAACACTGAAGCTTTCTTT. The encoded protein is CASSQGLKNTEAFF.